This T cell receptor (beta chain) was identified during a study of blood T cell repertoires in COVID-19. For the study at large: The analysed material was cDNA or gDNA that came from T cells, B-cell-depleted T cells, or PBMCs.

The V gene's germline CDR1 is SGHTA and CDR2 FQGNSA. The CDR3 is made up of 14 amino acids. V trimming: 5 bases; J trimming: 2 bases; junction bases outside the gene matches: 3. Original processing notes: Scientists estimated how many nucleated cells there were by amplifying reference gene primers. Profiled with immunoSEQ multiplex PCR; TCRdb holds only in-frame clones, not every one. For V, J and clone size, that table is used; D and trimming come from the DNA. The sample consists of approximately 150,000 clones, 70% to 90% of them appearing once. Sequences were obtained from peripheral blood. The sequence came from a man between 65 and 79 years old with acute or convalescent COVID-19. The rearrangement links TRBV7-2 to TRBJ2-3; TRBD2 matches at 8 bases. The CDR3 protein is CASSIGLATDTQYF. Here the CDR3 DNA reads TGTGCCAGCAGCATAGGACTAGCCACAGATACGCAGTATTTT.